The 31 T cell receptor beta chains reported below all come from one sample, sequenced in a study of blood T cell repertoires in COVID-19. Using immunoSEQ multiplex PCR, the repertoire was profiled, and TCRdb retains in-frame clones only, with some absent. Among some 180,000 clones listed, 84% were seen once. The sample was PBMCs or T cells enriched from blood (not recorded which). The receptor source for this set is a woman in her 30s who had been exposed to COVID-19.

The CDR3 bases are TGTGCCAGCAGTTACGGGAATACAGGGTTCGGCTACACCTTC. This gives the protein CASSYGNTGFGYTF. J is TRBJ1-2 and V is TRBV6-5; tentative D call: TRBD1 (6 bases). This CDR3 has 14 residues. Germline CDR1 and CDR2: MNHEY and SVGAGI. Between the trimmed V and J ends, which lost 2 bases and 8 bases, there was a span of 15 bases.

The chain uses TRBV5-6 and TRBJ2-6; no clear D. The CDR3 extends over 15 amino acids. The V and J ends lost 2 bases and 0 bases respectively, with 6 bases between them. Germline V gives CDR1 SGHDT, CDR2 YYEEEE. The CDR3 DNA reads TGTGCCAGCAGCTTATTCGGCTCTGGGGCCAACGTCCTGACTTTC. The encoded protein is CASSLFGSGANVLTF.

V and J are TRBV7-3 and TRBJ2-2; TRBD2 matches 10 bases. The germline gives CDR1 SGHTA, CDR2 FQGTGA. This CDR3 is built from 16 residues. Trimming took 5 bases from V and 5 from J; bases not matched to a gene: 8. DNA of the CDR3: TGTGCCAGCAGCCCCCGTAGCGGGGGGACTACCGGGGAGCTGTTTTTT. It specifies CASSPRSGGTTGELFF.

This clone was seen just once. V usage is TRBV5-1 and J usage is TRBJ1-1; 8 positions agree with TRBD1. The CDR3 contains 16 residues. The V and J ends lost 2 bases and 1 base, in that order; junction bases with no gene match: 7. Germline lookup yields CDR1 SGHRS and CDR2 YFSETQ. This chain's CDR3 is CASSLQGGKKNTEAFF. The CDR3 DNA follows: TGCGCCAGCAGCTTACAGGGGGGAAAAAAGAACACTGAAGCTTTCTTT.

This chain connects TRBV6-6 to TRBJ2-7, with 9 bases fitting TRBD1. Germline V lookup: CDR1 MNHNY, CDR2 SVGAGI (reference sequence). V dropped 7 bases and J dropped 2; count of bases not matched to a gene: 9. The CDR3 is made up of 15 amino acids. The chain's CDR3 is CASTTSRDRAYEQYF. CDR3 nucleotides: TGTGCCAGCACTACTTCGCGGGACAGGGCCTACGAGCAGTACTTC.

The chain employs TRBV5-1 and TRBJ2-3, with D maybe TRBD1 (6 bases). The CDR3 has 15 residues. Germline CDR1 and CDR2: SGHRS and YFSETQ. Trimming pared 4 bases from V and 0 bases from J, leaving 12 bases between. The CDR3 bases are TGCGCCAGCAGCCCGCCGGGACATAGCACAGATACGCAGTATTTT. Its protein is CASSPPGHSTDTQYF.

The count of this clone is one. The sample holds other DNA sequences that translate to the same CDR3. In nucleotides, the CDR3 is TGTGCCACCAGTGACTCAGGACAGCCCCAGCATTTT. Protein: CATSDSGQPQHF. The chain carries TRBV24-1 and TRBJ1-5; D call uncertain. V was cut by 4 bases and J by 7 bases, with 7 bases left in between. The germline V gene encodes CDR1 KGHDR and CDR2 SFDVKD. The CDR3 covers 12 residues.

CDR3 protein: CASRTGTGAGEQFF. Here the CDR3 DNA reads TGCGCCAGCAGAACCGGGACAGGGGCGGGGGAGCAGTTCTTC. This chain links TRBV10-2 with TRBJ2-1; 10 bases match TRBD1. Germline lookup yields CDR1 WSHSY and CDR2 SAAADI. The CDR3 is made up of 14 amino acids. V was pared by 6 bases and J by 10 bases, with 9 bases of the junction left unmatched.

V is TRBV7-2 and J is TRBJ2-2, with D perhaps matching TRBD1 (6 bases). Germline CDR1 is SGHTA and CDR2 is FQGNSA. This CDR3 has 14 amino acids. V lost 4 bases and J lost 6, with 12 bases in between. The chain's CDR3 is CASSYVQGSGELFF. The CDR3 nucleotides read TGTGCCAGCAGCTATGTCCAGGGGTCCGGGGAGCTGTTTTTT. Looking up the rest from reference TRBV7-2 and TRBJ2-2 gives the full variable domain: GAGVSQSPSNKVTEKGKDVELRCDPISGHTALYWYRQSLGQGLEFLIYFQGNSAPDKSGLPSDRFSAERTGGSVSTLTIQRTQQEDSAVYLCASSYVQGSGELFFGEGSRLTVL.

The rearrangement joins TRBV9 to TRBJ1-1; D ambiguous. The CDR3 runs to 13 residues. The germline V gene has CDR1 SGDLS and CDR2 YYNGEE. Trimming cost V 4 bases and J 3 bases, with 10 bases left between them. For the CDR3, the DNA is TGTGCCAGCAGCTACTCTTCGGACACTGAAGCTTTCTTT. Protein: CASSYSSDTEAFF.

The chain has TRBV7-3 and TRBJ2-7; D is uncertain. CDR1 SGHTA and CDR2 FQGTGA come from the germline V gene. V shed 5 bases and J shed 6 bases, with 14 bases lying between them. This CDR3 has 13 amino acids. CDR3 DNA sequence: TGTGCCAGCAGCAGCGACGGAGTTACCGAGCAGTACTTC. It yields the protein CASSSDGVTEQYF.

The count of this clone is one. The J gene is TRBJ2-7, the V gene TRBV9, with 7 bases fitting TRBD1. The V gene's germline CDR1 is SGDLS and CDR2 YYNGEE. With V trimmed by 4 bases and J by 0 bases, 10 bases remained unmatched. This CDR3 region has 16 residues. CDR3: CASSPIGTVHSYEQYF. The CDR3 DNA is TGTGCCAGCAGCCCTATAGGGACAGTTCACTCCTACGAGCAGTACTTC.

This clone occurred a few times. The chain uses TRBV18 and TRBJ1-5; maybe TRBD1 (5 bases). V was cut by 4 bases and J by 5 bases, with 12 bases left in between. The V gene's germline CDR1 is KGHSH and CDR2 LQKENI. The CDR3 has 14 residues. CDR3 nucleotide sequence: TGTGCCAGCTCACTATGGGGGGTAGATCAGCCCCAGCATTTT. Protein: CASSLWGVDQPQHF.

The chain joins TRBV6-4 to TRBJ1-5; D perhaps matches TRBD1 (5 bases). From germline, CDR1 is MRHNA and CDR2 SNTAGT. Deletions cut 2 bases from V and 3 bases from J, with 20 bases between. CDR3 length equals 18 residues. CDR3 residues: CASSDPEGVRMANQPQHF. CDR3 bases: TGTGCCAGCAGTGACCCCGAAGGGGTTAGGATGGCCAATCAGCCCCAGCATTTT.

This rearrangement joins TRBV7-3 to TRBJ2-1; 9 bases align to TRBD2. CDR1 and CDR2 from the germline V gene are SGHTA and FQGTGA. The CDR3 consists of 17 residues. V shed 2 bases, J shed 9 bases, and the junction held 14 bases outside the gene matches. CDR3 sequence reads: CASSLGPRASGAGEQFF. The CDR3 DNA follows: TGTGCCAGCAGCTTAGGCCCAAGGGCTAGCGGGGCCGGTGAGCAGTTCTTC. Full variable domain (rest looked up from reference TRBV7-3 and TRBJ2-1): GAGVSQTPSNKVTEKGKYVELRCDPISGHTALYWYRQSLGQGPEFLIYFQGTGAADDSGLPNDRFFAVRPEGSVSTLKIQRTERGDSAVYLCASSLGPRASGAGEQFFGPGTRLTVL.

The V and J genes are TRBV29-1 and TRBJ1-2, with a possible D match to TRBD1 (5 bases). CDR1 and CDR2 (germline): SQVTM, ANQGSEA. The CDR3 runs 14 residues. V lost 6 bases and J lost 6, with 20 bases in between. DNA of the CDR3: TGCAGCGTCCTCCCGCAGGGACTGTTTGATGGCTACACCTTC. It codes for CSVLPQGLFDGYTF.

The chain employs TRBV19 and TRBJ2-1, with D possibly TRBD2 on 5 matching bases. Germline CDR1 reads LNHDA; CDR2 reads SQIVND (reference sequence). V was trimmed by 10 bases and J by 1 base, leaving 11 bases between them. CDR3 length: 13 amino acids. Written as DNA, the CDR3 is TGTGCCACGGGAATCCGGTCCTACAATGAGCAGTTCTTC. Protein sequence: CATGIRSYNEQFF.

The genes are TRBV4-1 and TRBJ2-7, with TRBD1 identical over 7 bases. The CDR3 runs to 13 residues. The V segment lost 4 bases and the J segment 3 bases; nucleotides outside the gene matches: 3. Germline CDR1 reads MGHRA; CDR2 reads YSYEKL. The chain's CDR3 is CASSLGQFYEQYF. The CDR3, as DNA: TGCGCCAGCAGCCTGGGACAGTTCTACGAGCAGTACTTC.

The chain uses TRBV7-9 and TRBJ2-1, with D possibly matching TRBD2 (6 bases). Per the germline V gene, CDR1 is SEHNR and CDR2 is FQNEAQ (reference sequence). This CDR3 region has 14 residues. Deletions cut 5 bases from V and 7 bases from J, with 15 bases between. For the CDR3, the DNA is TGTGCCAGCAGCGGGCGGGGTGTTTTGAATGAGCAGTTCTTC. This codes for CASSGRGVLNEQFF.

This sequence joins TRBV6-5 and TRBJ1-4; perhaps TRBD1 as D (5 bases). The germline V gene encodes CDR1 MNHEY and CDR2 SVGAGI. The CDR3 runs to 15 residues. V lost 4 bases, J lost 2 bases, and 11 bases lay in between. The CDR3 DNA reads TGTGCCAGCAGTTCCATGGGGCCGACTAATGAAAAACTGTTTTTT. As protein: CASSSMGPTNEKLFF.

The chain combines TRBV19 with TRBJ1-4; D ambiguous. Between the trimmed V and J ends, which lost 3 bases and 7 bases, there was a span of 12 bases. Germline-derived CDR1 and CDR2 are LNHDA and SQIVND (reference sequence). This CDR3 spans 14 amino acids. The CDR3 region is CASSIVRGGEKLFF. CDR3 nucleotide sequence: TGTGCCAGTAGTATCGTAAGAGGCGGTGAAAAACTGTTTTTT.

The genes are TRBV10-3 and TRBJ1-3; D is perhaps TRBD1 (6 bases). The V end was cut by 10 bases, the J end by 3 bases, with 31 bases between. Germline V gene sequence: CDR1 ENHRY, CDR2 SYGVKD. This CDR3 contains 19 residues. The CDR3 loop reads CATHGGTSGRGSGGNTIYF. The CDR3 DNA is TGTGCCACACACGGGGGGACCTCTGGCAGGGGTTCAGGTGGAAACACCATATATTTT.

J is TRBJ1-5 and V is TRBV28; D gene unclear. Trimming left V 6 bases short and J 0 bases short, with 9 bases between. CDR1 is MDHEN and CDR2 is SYDVKM in the germline V gene. There are 14 residues in the CDR3. Here the CDR3 reads CASSPVDSNQPQHF. Written as DNA, the CDR3 is TGTGCCAGCAGCCCAGTTGATAGCAATCAGCCCCAGCATTTT.

V gene TRBV18 combines with J gene TRBJ1-1; perhaps TRBD1 as D (6 bases). CDR3 length equals 15 residues. The germline CDR1 and CDR2 sequences are KGHSH and LQKENI. Trimming stripped 3 bases from V and 5 bases from J, with 16 bases between. This CDR3 reads CASSPSQGRGTEAFF. CDR3 coding DNA: TGTGCCAGCTCACCCTCCCAGGGAAGGGGGACTGAAGCTTTCTTT.

The rearrangement joins TRBV30 to TRBJ1-5, with 9 bases aligning to TRBD1. The CDR3 sequence is 14 residues long. V shed 4 bases, J shed 4 bases, and the junction held 5 bases outside the gene matches. Germline CDR1 GTSNPN, CDR2 SVGIG (reference sequence). The CDR3, as DNA: TGTGCCTGGAATCCGGACAGGGGTAATCAGCCCCAGCATTTT. Its translation is CAWNPDRGNQPQHF.

V gene TRBV7-2 combines with J gene TRBJ2-5, with 11 nucleotides matching TRBD1. V lost 11 bases to trimming and J lost 5 bases; unmatched junction nucleotides: 7. From germline, CDR1 is SGHTA and CDR2 FQGNSA. This CDR3 is 13 amino acids long. CDR3 DNA: TGTGCCTACTCGGGACAGGGGGGGGAGACCCAGTACTTC. Translation gives CAYSGQGGETQYF.

This chain uses TRBV7-6 with TRBJ1-2; TRBD1 might be the D (5 bases). The CDR3 is 16 residues long. V lost 5 bases to trimming and J lost 8 bases, with 24 bases between them. CDR1 and CDR2 (germline): SGHVS, FNYEAQ. DNA of the CDR3: TGTGCCAGCAGCCCTCGAGCAGGGCCGATCTTGGGAGGCTACACCTTC. It specifies CASSPRAGPILGGYTF. Looking up the rest from reference TRBV7-6 and TRBJ1-2 gives the full variable domain: GAGVSQSPRYKVTKRGQDVALRCDPISGHVSLYWYRQALGQGPEFLTYFNYEAQQDKSGLPNDRFSAERPEGSISTLTIQRTEQRDSAMYRCASSPRAGPILGGYTFGSGTRLTVV.

The CDR3 loop reads CASSKDRDHGKNIQYF. DNA of the CDR3: TGTGCCAGTAGTAAGGACAGGGATCATGGCAAAAACATTCAGTACTTC. The chain employs TRBV19 and TRBJ2-4, with 8 bases matching TRBD1. CDR3 length equals 16 residues. Germline assignment: CDR1 LNHDA and CDR2 SQIVND (reference sequence). The V gene end was trimmed by 4 bases and the J gene end by 3 bases; junction bases not matched to a gene: 8.

The genes are TRBV6-6 and TRBJ2-1; TRBD1 matches 9 bases. The CDR3 is made up of 15 amino acids. Unmatched junction bases numbered 10, after V lost 5 bases and J lost 8 bases. Germline loops: CDR1 MNHNY, CDR2 SVGAGI (reference sequence). CDR3 in amino acids: CASSPRTGEGDEQFF. Written as DNA, the CDR3 is TGTGCCAGCAGTCCACGGACAGGGGAAGGGGATGAGCAGTTCTTC.

The chain links TRBV5-1 to TRBJ2-3; 7 bases fit TRBD1. Germline assignment: CDR1 SGHRS and CDR2 YFSETQ. J was trimmed by 2 bases and V by 4 bases; bases with no gene match: 10. The CDR3 consists of 16 residues. CDR3 sequence: CASSPYRDSNTDTQYF. The CDR3, as DNA: TGCGCCAGCAGCCCGTACCGGGACAGCAACACAGATACGCAGTATTTT.

The V call is TRBV27, the J call TRBJ2-1, with D possibly TRBD1 on 7 matching bases. Germline V gene data show CDR1 as MNHEY and CDR2 as SMNVEV (reference sequence). Trimming took 3 bases from V and 2 from J, leaving 11 bases between them. The CDR3 totals 15 residues. The CDR3 here is CASSFRGATYNEQFF. DNA for the CDR3: TGTGCCAGCAGTTTCAGGGGGGCCACCTACAATGAGCAGTTCTTC.